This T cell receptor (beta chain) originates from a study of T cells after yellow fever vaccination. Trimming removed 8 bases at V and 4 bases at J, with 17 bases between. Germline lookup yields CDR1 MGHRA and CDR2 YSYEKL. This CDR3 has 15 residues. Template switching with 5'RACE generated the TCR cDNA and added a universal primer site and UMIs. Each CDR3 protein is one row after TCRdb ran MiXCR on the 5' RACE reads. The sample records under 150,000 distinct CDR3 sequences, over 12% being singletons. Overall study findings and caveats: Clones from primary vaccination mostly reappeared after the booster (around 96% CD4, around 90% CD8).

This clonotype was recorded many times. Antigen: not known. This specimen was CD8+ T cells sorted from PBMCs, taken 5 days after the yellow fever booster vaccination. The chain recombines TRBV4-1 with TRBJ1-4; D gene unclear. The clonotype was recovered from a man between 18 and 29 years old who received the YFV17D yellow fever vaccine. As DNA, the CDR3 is TGCGCCAGCCTAAACCCCGGGTCAGGTAATGAAAAACTGTTTTTT. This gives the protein CASLNPGSGNEKLFF.